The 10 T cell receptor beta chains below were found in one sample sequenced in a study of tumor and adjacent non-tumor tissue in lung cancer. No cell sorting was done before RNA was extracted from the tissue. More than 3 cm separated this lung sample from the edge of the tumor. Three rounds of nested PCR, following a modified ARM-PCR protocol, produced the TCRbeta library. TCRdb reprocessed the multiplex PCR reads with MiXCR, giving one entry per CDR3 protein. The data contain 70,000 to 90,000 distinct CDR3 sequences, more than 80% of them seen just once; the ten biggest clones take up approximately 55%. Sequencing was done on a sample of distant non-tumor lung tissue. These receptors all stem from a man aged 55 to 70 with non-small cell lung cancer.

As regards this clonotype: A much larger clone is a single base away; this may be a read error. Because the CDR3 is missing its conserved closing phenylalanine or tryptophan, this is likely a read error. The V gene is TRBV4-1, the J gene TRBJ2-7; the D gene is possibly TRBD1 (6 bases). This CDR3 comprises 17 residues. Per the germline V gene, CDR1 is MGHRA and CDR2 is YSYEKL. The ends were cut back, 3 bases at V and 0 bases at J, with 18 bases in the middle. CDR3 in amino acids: CASSQIPGTSSSYEQYL. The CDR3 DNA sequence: TGCGCCAGCAGCCAGATTCCCGGGACATCCTCCTCCTACGAGCAGTACTTA.

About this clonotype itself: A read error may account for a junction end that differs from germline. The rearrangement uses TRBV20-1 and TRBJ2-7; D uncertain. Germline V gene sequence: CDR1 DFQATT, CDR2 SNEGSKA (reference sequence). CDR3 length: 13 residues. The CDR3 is CSAIGMAIGEQYF. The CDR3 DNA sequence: TGCAGTGCTATTGGGATGGCTATAGGCGAGCAGTATTTC.

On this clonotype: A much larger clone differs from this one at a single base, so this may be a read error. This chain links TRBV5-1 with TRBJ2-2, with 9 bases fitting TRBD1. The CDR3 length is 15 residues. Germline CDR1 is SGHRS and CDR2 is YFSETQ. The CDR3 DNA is TGCGCCAGCAGCTTGGCGGGACAGGGCACCGGGAAGCTGTTTTTT. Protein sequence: CASSLAGQGTGKLFF.

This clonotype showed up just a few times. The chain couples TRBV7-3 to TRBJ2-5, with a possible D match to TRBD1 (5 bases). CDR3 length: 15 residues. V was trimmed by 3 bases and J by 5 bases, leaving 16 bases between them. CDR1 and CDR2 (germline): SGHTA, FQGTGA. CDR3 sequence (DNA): TGTGCCAGCAGCTTTCGGCAGGGTGGCACGGAGACCCAGTACTTC. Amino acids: CASSFRQGGTETQYF.

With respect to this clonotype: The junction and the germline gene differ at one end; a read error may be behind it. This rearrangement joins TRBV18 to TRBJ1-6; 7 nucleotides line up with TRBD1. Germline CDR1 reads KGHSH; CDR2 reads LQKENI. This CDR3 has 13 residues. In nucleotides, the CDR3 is TGTGCCATCTCAGGGGGGACGCCCGCTTCCCTCCAGTTT. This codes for CAISGGTPASLQF.

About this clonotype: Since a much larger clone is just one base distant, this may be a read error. The CDR3 nucleotides are TGTGCCAGCAGTCTAGTGGGACTAGCGGGCTACGAGCAGTACTTC. It is translated as CASSLVGLAGYEQYF. The V gene is TRBV6-5, the J gene TRBJ2-7, with 12 nucleotides matching TRBD2. The CDR3 covers 15 residues. V trimming: 5 bases; J trimming: 3 bases; junction bases outside the gene matches: 5. Germline V gene data show CDR1 as MNHEY and CDR2 as SVGAGI.

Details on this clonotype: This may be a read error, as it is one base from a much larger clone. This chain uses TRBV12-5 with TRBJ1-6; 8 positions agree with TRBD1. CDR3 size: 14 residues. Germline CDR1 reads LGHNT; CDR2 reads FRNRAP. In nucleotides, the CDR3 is TGTGCTAGTGGTCCTGACAGGGGCAGTTCACCCCTCAACTTT. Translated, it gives CASGPDRGSSPLNF.

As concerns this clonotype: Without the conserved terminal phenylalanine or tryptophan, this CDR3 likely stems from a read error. CDR3 amino acids: CTSSMTSAKNTQYL. CDR3 DNA: TGCACCAGCAGCATGACTAGTGCCAAAAACACTCAGTACTTG. The rearrangement uses TRBV5-1 and TRBJ2-4; perhaps TRBD2 as D (6 bases). CDR1 is SGHRS, CDR2 YFSETQ, per germline. This CDR3 region has 14 residues.

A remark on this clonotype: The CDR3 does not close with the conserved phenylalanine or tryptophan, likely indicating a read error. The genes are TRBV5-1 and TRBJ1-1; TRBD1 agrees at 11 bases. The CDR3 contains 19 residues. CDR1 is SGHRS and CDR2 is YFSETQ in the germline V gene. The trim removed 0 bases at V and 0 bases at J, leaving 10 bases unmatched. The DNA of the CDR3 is TGCGCCAGCAGCTTGGTGCCAACCGGGACAGGGGGGTTGAACACTGAAGCTTTCTCT. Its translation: CASSLVPTGTGGLNTEAFS.

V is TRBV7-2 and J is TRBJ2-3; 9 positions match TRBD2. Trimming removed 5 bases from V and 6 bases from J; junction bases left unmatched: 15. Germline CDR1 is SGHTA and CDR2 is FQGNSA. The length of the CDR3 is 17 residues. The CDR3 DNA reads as TGTGCCAGCAGCCTACTTCCCAGCGGGGCGGGGGGGGATACGCAGTATTTT. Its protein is CASSLLPSGAGGDTQYF.